The 32 T cell receptor beta chains below all came from one sample that was sequenced in a study of blood T cells in healthy people across ages. Using a J-beta primer mix together with a sample-barcoded 5' primer, a second PCR was run for about 7 to 12 cycles. MiXCR, run by TCRdb on the 5' RACE reads, gives a single entry per CDR3 protein. The profile covers about 1,400,000 distinct CDR3 sequences, with approximately 59% appearing a single time and 6.5% to 8.5% taken by the ten largest. The sequencing sample was made of blood. The source is a man aged 18 to 29 in good health.

The V and J genes are TRBV4-2 and TRBJ2-7; TRBD2 might be the D (7 bases). The end of the DNA is better explained by TRBJ2-5, so the J call may be wrong. Per germline, CDR1 LGHNA and CDR2 YNFKEQ. This CDR3 comprises 18 residues. The CDR3 region has the DNA TGTGCCAGCAGCCAAGAGCCGAAGGGGGGGGCAGAGCAAGAGACCCAGTACTTC. Protein: CASSQEPKGGAEQETQYF.

For the CDR3, the DNA is TGTGCCAGCAGCTTAGTAGTAGCGGGAGGCACAGATACGCAGTATTTT. This translates into CASSLVVAGGTDTQYF. The chain joins TRBV7-9 to TRBJ2-3; 9 bases are a match to TRBD2. Germline-derived CDR1 and CDR2 are SEHNR and FQNEAQ (reference sequence). With 1 base clipped from V and 1 base from J, the junction kept 3 bases outside the gene matches. The CDR3 has 16 residues.

J is TRBJ1-2 and V is TRBV25-1; D is unresolved. Trimming left V 1 base short and J 7 bases short, with 16 bases between. Germline CDR1 reads MGHDK; CDR2 reads SYGVNS. The CDR3 spans 15 residues. The CDR3 nucleotides are TGTGCCAGCAGTGAATTTGAGGAAGCGGTCAGTGGCTACACCTTC. As protein: CASSEFEEAVSGYTF.

The chain couples TRBV27 to TRBJ2-1; 9 bases are a match to TRBD2. CDR1 MNHEY and CDR2 SMNVEV come from the germline V gene (reference sequence). CDR3 length: 13 amino acids. J lost 10 bases, V lost 8 bases, and 9 bases had no gene match. CDR3 sequence: CASGNSGRPEQFF. CDR3 sequence (DNA): TGTGCCAGCGGAAATAGCGGGAGACCCGAGCAGTTCTTC.

V and J are TRBV4-2 and TRBJ2-5; 7 bases are a match to TRBD1. Germline CDR1 reads LGHNA; CDR2 reads YNFKEQ. The trim removed 4 bases at V and 1 base at J, leaving 6 bases unmatched. CDR3 length: 15 amino acids. CDR3 sequence: CASSPLDRVQETQYF. The CDR3 DNA reads TGTGCCAGCAGCCCGCTAGACAGGGTCCAAGAGACCCAGTACTTC.

CDR3 residues: CASGRRASYNEQFF. DNA of the CDR3: TGTGCCAGCGGGCGACGTGCCTCCTACAATGAGCAGTTCTTC. The chain joins TRBV12-3 or TRBV12-4 to TRBJ2-1; D unresolved. There are 14 residues in the CDR3. With 8 bases removed from V and 0 bases from J, the gap between germline ends came to 11 bases.

The chain uses TRBV6-6 and TRBJ1-5; D gene uncertain. Germline CDR1 reads MNHNY; CDR2 reads SVGAGI (reference sequence). Trimming removed 4 bases from V and 6 bases from J, with 7 bases in between. The CDR3 spans 12 residues. The CDR3 region is CASSFSPQPQHF. For the CDR3, the DNA is TGTGCCAGCAGTTTTTCTCCTCAGCCCCAGCATTTT.

The V and J genes are TRBV2 and TRBJ2-1; tentative D call: TRBD2 (5 bases). V was clipped by 7 bases and J by 0 bases, with 10 bases between them. This CDR3 has 14 amino acids. Per germline, CDR1 SNHLY and CDR2 FYNNEI. The DNA of the CDR3 is TGTGCCAGCATTAGCGCGAGCTCCTACAATGAGCAGTTCTTC. Its translation is CASISASSYNEQFF.

The rearrangement links TRBV12-3 or TRBV12-4 to TRBJ2-5; 9 bases agree with TRBD2. V lost 5 bases and J lost 6; bases outside the gene matches: 4. The CDR3 contains 13 residues. The CDR3 coding sequence is TGTGCCAGCAGTGGGACTAGCAGGCAGACCCAGTACTTC. Its translation is CASSGTSRQTQYF.

The V gene is TRBV18, the J gene TRBJ1-1, with 7 bases that match TRBD1. Unmatched junction bases numbered 8, after V lost 2 bases and J lost 8 bases. Germline V lookup: CDR1 KGHSH, CDR2 LQKENI. This CDR3 spans 14 amino acids. The DNA for the CDR3 is TGTGCCAGCTCACCATCAGGGGGGGGATCAGAAGCTTTCTTT. Amino acid sequence: CASSPSGGGSEAFF.

V is TRBV4-1 and J is TRBJ2-7; 9 positions agree with TRBD1. Germline V gene lookup returns CDR1 MGHRA and CDR2 YSYEKL. The CDR3 is 14 amino acids. The trim removed 6 bases at V and 6 bases at J, leaving 9 bases unmatched. The DNA for the CDR3 is TGCGCCAGCAGTCAGGGGACAGGGACACTCGAGCAGTACTTC. Its protein product is CASSQGTGTLEQYF.

The CDR3 coding sequence is TGCGCCAGCAAGTCCGCGGGGGGGGCAGATGAGCAGTTCTTC. Translating gives CASKSAGGADEQFF. V gene TRBV10-2 combines with J gene TRBJ2-1; 9 bases are shared with TRBD2. Per the germline V gene, CDR1 is WSHSY and CDR2 is SAAADI. V trimming: 7 bases; J trimming: 8 bases; junction bases outside the gene matches: 9. The CDR3 consists of 14 residues.

The chain recombines TRBV20-1 with TRBJ1-1; D not resolved. The CDR3 is 11 residues long. V was pared by 7 bases and J by 3 bases, with 9 bases between. Germline V gives CDR1 DFQATT, CDR2 SNEGSKA (reference sequence). The CDR3 nucleotides read TGCAGTGGACGCGGGGACACTGAAGCTTTCTTT. Its protein is CSGRGDTEAFF.

The chain recombines TRBV4-2 with TRBJ1-2, with D maybe TRBD1 (6 bases). Germline CDR1 reads LGHNA; CDR2 reads YNFKEQ. The germline V and J ends were trimmed by 0 bases and 0 bases, with 11 bases remaining between them. There are 16 residues in the CDR3. For the CDR3, the DNA is TGTGCCAGCAGCCAAGAGAGGGACACTCCTAACTATGGCTACACCTTC. This translates into CASSQERDTPNYGYTF.

This sequence joins TRBV10-3 and TRBJ1-2; tentatively, D is TRBD1 (5 bases). V gave up 2 bases and J gave up 0 bases, with 13 bases separating them. Germline values: CDR1 ENHRY, CDR2 SYGVKD. The CDR3 has 16 amino acids. The DNA of the CDR3 is TGTGCCATCAGTGAGACACCGGGACGATCTAACTATGGCTACACCTTC. It specifies CAISETPGRSNYGYTF.

The chain couples TRBV27 to TRBJ2-4; 9 nucleotides match TRBD2. The J call may be wrong; the DNA end is better matched by TRBJ2-7. The CDR3 is made up of 14 amino acids. Germline V lookup: CDR1 MNHEY, CDR2 SMNVEV (reference sequence). Written as DNA, the CDR3 is TGTGCCAGCAGTTCGTCGACTAGCGGACACGAGCAGTACTTC. It codes for CASSSSTSGHEQYF.

The chain employs TRBV20-1 and TRBJ2-5, with D perhaps TRBD2 (5 bases). CDR1 is DFQATT and CDR2 is SNEGSKA in the germline V gene (reference sequence). Trimming left V 3 bases short and J 4 bases short, with 12 bases between. This CDR3 spans 13 amino acids. The CDR3 here is CSARNAGRETQYF. CDR3 DNA: TGCAGTGCTAGGAATGCTGGGAGAGAGACCCAGTACTTC.

The CDR3 is CSERGTSGRRTSYNEQFF. CDR3 sequence (DNA): TGCAGCGAGCGAGGGACTAGCGGGAGAAGGACATCCTACAATGAGCAGTTCTTC. The rearrangement uses TRBV29-1 and TRBJ2-1; 14 bases are shared with TRBD2. V dropped 7 bases and J dropped 1; count of bases not matched to a gene: 12. In germline, CDR1 is SQVTM, CDR2 ANQGSEA. The CDR3 contains 18 residues.

The chain recombines TRBV27 with TRBJ1-2; 9 bases are shared with TRBD1. The CDR3 extends over 17 amino acids. V shed 5 bases, J shed 3 bases, and the junction held 13 bases outside the gene matches. Germline CDR1 reads MNHEY; CDR2 reads SMNVEV (reference sequence). The CDR3 nucleotides are TGTGCCAGCAGTCCGATTACCGGGACAGGGACGTACTATGGCTACACCTTC. This gives the protein CASSPITGTGTYYGYTF.

As concerns this clonotype: A read error may produce the germline difference seen at one junction end. The J gene is TRBJ1-1, the V gene TRBV27; 10 nucleotides agree with TRBD1. The CDR3 totals 14 residues. Germline CDR1 and CDR2: MNHEY and SMNVEV (reference sequence). CDR3 bases: TGTGTCAGCAGTCGACAGGGGGCCAGGCCTGAAGCTTTCTTT. This translates into CVSSRQGARPEAFF.

The genes are TRBV7-9 and TRBJ2-7; TRBD1 might be the D (5 bases). V lost 6 bases to trimming and J lost 6 bases, with 12 bases between them. This CDR3 has 12 residues. Per germline, CDR1 SEHNR and CDR2 FQNEAQ (reference sequence). CDR3 region: CASRNVQGEQYF. The DNA for the CDR3 is TGTGCCAGCAGAAATGTGCAGGGCGAGCAGTACTTC.

The table lists this clonotype with a few counts. V is TRBV5-1 and J is TRBJ2-1; perhaps TRBD2 as D (6 bases). In germline, CDR1 is SGHRS, CDR2 YFSETQ. Trimming removed 0 bases at V and 10 bases at J, with 11 bases between. The CDR3 is 13 residues long. The CDR3 DNA follows: TGCGCCAGCAGCTTGGCCGGGACTGGCGAGCAGTTCTTC. Translating gives CASSLAGTGEQFF.

This chain links TRBV27 with TRBJ2-7, with a weak D call TRBD2 (5 bases). The CDR3 is made up of 12 amino acids. CDR1 MNHEY and CDR2 SMNVEV come from the germline V gene (reference sequence). V was cut by 9 bases and J by 4 bases, with 13 bases left in between. The CDR3 DNA reads TGTGCCAGTATAGGTAGGAGGTACGAGCAGTACTTC. It yields the protein CASIGRRYEQYF.

Worth noting for this clonotype: Germline is not matched at one junction end, which may reflect a read error. The gene calls are TRBV9 and TRBJ2-5; TRBD2 matches 11 bases. This CDR3 region has 14 residues. Per the germline V gene, CDR1 is SGDLS and CDR2 is YYNGEE. The CDR3, as DNA: TGTGCCACTGCGCCCCAACTAGCGGGAGAGGCCCAGTACTTC. Amino acid sequence: CATAPQLAGEAQYF.

V is TRBV4-3 and J is TRBJ2-7; maybe TRBD1 (5 bases). CDR3 length: 13 amino acids. CDR1 and CDR2 (germline): LGHNA, YSLEER. Trimming removed 5 bases at V and 3 bases at J, with 11 bases between. The CDR3 region is CASSSTENYEQYF. DNA of the CDR3: TGCGCCAGCAGCTCGACAGAAAACTACGAGCAGTACTTC.

The genes are TRBV4-1 and TRBJ2-5; no clear D gene. V was cut by 4 bases and J by 5 bases, with 20 bases left in between. CDR1 and CDR2 (germline): MGHRA, YSYEKL. This CDR3 is built from 16 residues. CDR3 DNA sequence: TGCGCCAGCAGCCGAGGACCTGTAAGCGCCGCGGAGACCCAGTACTTC. Its protein is CASSRGPVSAAETQYF.

Note on this clonotype: Sequence at one end of the junction differs from germline and may be a read error. The chain joins TRBV4-1 to TRBJ2-2; D gene uncertain. This CDR3 has 18 residues. Per the germline V gene, CDR1 is MGHRA and CDR2 is YSYEKL. The CDR3 DNA reads TGCGCCAGCAGTCAAGATTTCGCGGAGTTCGCGAAAACCGGGGAGCTGTTTTTT. Translated, it gives CASSQDFAEFAKTGELFF.

This clonotype was picked up one time. The J gene is TRBJ2-7, the V gene TRBV4-1; D gene uncertain. The CDR3 spans 15 residues. V was pared by 0 bases and J by 3 bases, with 12 bases between. Germline V gives CDR1 MGHRA, CDR2 YSYEKL. The CDR3 region has the DNA TGCGCCAGCAGCCAAGAGGCCTTGCCTGTCTACGAGCAGTACTTC. Translating gives CASSQEALPVYEQYF.

The rearrangement links TRBV4-3 to TRBJ2-6; D is ambiguous. The CDR3 covers 17 residues. Trimming left V 0 bases short and J 1 base short, with 10 bases between. Germline CDR1 reads LGHNA; CDR2 reads YSLEER. CDR3 loop: CASSQDLRVSGANVLTF. CDR3 DNA: TGCGCCAGCAGCCAAGATCTAAGGGTGTCTGGGGCCAACGTCCTGACTTTC.

The chain links TRBV12-3 or TRBV12-4 to TRBJ2-1; tentative D call: TRBD2 (5 bases). The CDR3 has 18 amino acids. V was pared by 6 bases and J by 10 bases, with 31 bases between. CDR3 in DNA: TGTGCCAGCAGCCCTACTATGGTTTGGGGAAGGACTCGAACCGAGCAGTTCTTC. Its protein is CASSPTMVWGRTRTEQFF.

The chain recombines TRBV12-3 or TRBV12-4 with TRBJ2-1; either TRBD1 or TRBD2 may fit D (5 bases each). The V end was cut by 6 bases, the J end by 0 bases, with 9 bases between. The CDR3 consists of 14 residues. The CDR3 DNA follows: TGTGCCAGCAGGGGACCGGACTCCTACAATGAGCAGTTCTTC. Amino acids: CASRGPDSYNEQFF.

The genes are TRBV6-2 or TRBV6-3 and TRBJ2-7; D is unresolved. V was pared by 8 bases and J by 2 bases, with 19 bases between. Germline loops: CDR1 MNHEY, CDR2 SVGEGT. The CDR3 spans 15 residues. CDR3 loop: CASATSNRGAYEQYF. The CDR3 region has the DNA TGTGCCAGCGCGACCTCTAATCGTGGGGCCTACGAGCAGTACTTC.